The 10 T cell receptor beta chains reported below all come from one sample, sequenced in a study of cytomegalovirus exposure and HLA in healthy donors. The PCR had 60 Vbeta and 13 Jbeta primers. TCRdb's copy holds only in-frame clones and misses some; the assay was immunoSEQ multiplex PCR. Of around 150,000 clones detected, roughly three quarters appear once; the ten largest clones hold 7% to 7.5%. The sequencing input was PBMCs. All receptors come from a man in his forties in good health and CMV-seropositive.

This chain connects TRBV2 to TRBJ1-4; no clear D. Trimming took 6 bases from V and 6 from J, leaving 14 bases between them. The CDR3 length is 14 residues. Per germline, CDR1 SNHLY and CDR2 FYNNEI. The CDR3 coding sequence is TGTGCCAGCAGGCAGATACCCCTGGATGAAAAACTGTTTTTT. Translating gives CASRQIPLDEKLFF.

This clone was detected once. The chain couples TRBV4-2 to TRBJ1-2; a possible D gene is TRBD1 (6 bases). Germline CDR1 and CDR2: LGHNA and YNFKEQ. V dropped 0 bases and J dropped 2 bases, with 7 bases sitting between them. This CDR3 has 14 residues. CDR3 region: CASSQERGNYGYTF. DNA for the CDR3: TGTGCCAGCAGCCAAGAGAGGGGGAACTATGGCTACACCTTC.

The chain joins TRBV5-4 to TRBJ2-1; 9 bases fit TRBD2. Germline-derived CDR1 and CDR2 are SGHNT and YYREEE (reference sequence). The CDR3 is 16 amino acids. After removal of 0 bases from V and 0 bases from J, the junction contained 1 base not matched to a gene. The DNA for the CDR3 is TGTGCCAGCAGCTTGGGAGCGGGGGGCTCCTACAATGAGCAGTTCTTC. This translates into CASSLGAGGSYNEQFF.

V is TRBV6-5 and J is TRBJ2-3; a weak D match, TRBD1 (6 bases). V lost 5 bases, J lost 0 bases, and 12 bases lay in between. The CDR3 contains 15 residues. Germline values: CDR1 MNHEY, CDR2 SVGAGI. The CDR3 spells CASSLRDISTDTQYF. DNA of the CDR3: TGTGCCAGCAGTCTACGGGACATTAGCACAGATACGCAGTATTTT.

This chain links TRBV5-4 with TRBJ2-3, with TRBD1 matching 10 bases. The CDR3 is 15 amino acids. V dropped 4 bases and J dropped 4; count of bases not matched to a gene: 6. Per the germline V gene, CDR1 is SGHNT and CDR2 is YYREEE (reference sequence). CDR3 coding DNA: TGTGCCAGCAGCCTTCCCGGGACAGGGGCAGATACGCAGTATTTT. Amino acids: CASSLPGTGADTQYF. Full variable domain (outside the CDR3, taken from reference TRBV5-4 and TRBJ2-3): ETGVTQSPTHLIKTRGQQVTLRCSSQSGHNTVSWYQQALGQGPQFIFQYYREEENGRGNFPPRFSGLQFPNYSSELNVNALELDDSALYLCASSLPGTGADTQYFGPGTRLTVL.

Only a few counts were recorded for this clone. The chain employs TRBV4-3 and TRBJ1-1, with a tentative D call TRBD1 (5 bases). The V end lost 1 base, the J end lost 8 bases, and 17 bases lay between the germline ends. The CDR3 is 15 amino acids. The germline V gene encodes CDR1 LGHNA and CDR2 YSLEER. The CDR3, as DNA: TGCGCCAGCAGCCAAGTGGCCCTGGCTGGGGGGGAAGCTTTCTTT. Residues: CASSQVALAGGEAFF.

The V and J genes are TRBV19 and TRBJ1-1, with D tentatively TRBD1 (6 bases). CDR3 size: 17 residues. Germline CDR1 reads LNHDA; CDR2 reads SQIVND (reference sequence). V was shortened by 4 bases and J by 0 bases, with 18 bases between the two germline ends. CDR3 sequence (DNA): TGTGCCAGTAGTAGCCTCGGGGACATTGCCATGAACACTGAAGCTTTCTTT. Encoded protein: CASSSLGDIAMNTEAFF. Together with reference TRBV19 and TRBJ1-1, the CDR3 gives the full variable domain: DGGITQSPKYLFRKEGQNVTLSCEQNLNHDAMYWYRQDPGQGLRLIYYSQIVNDFQKGDIAEGYSVSREKKESFPLTVTSAQKNPTAFYLCASSSLGDIAMNTEAFFGQGTRLTVV.

The chain recombines TRBV30 with TRBJ1-2; no clear D. CDR1 is GTSNPN and CDR2 is SVGIG in the germline V gene (reference sequence). The CDR3 is 15 residues long. Trimming cost V 1 base and J 2 bases, with 14 bases left between them. The CDR3 sequence is CAWSAEGISNYGYTF. In DNA, the CDR3 is TGTGCCTGGAGTGCAGAGGGTATCTCGAACTATGGCTACACCTTC.

Here the CDR3 reads CASSQEGGGDSYATNEKLFF. As DNA, the CDR3 is TGTGCCAGCAGCCAAGAAGGGGGGGGAGACAGTTATGCAACTAATGAAAAACTGTTTTTT. The chain is built from TRBV4-2 and TRBJ1-4; TRBD1 might be the D (6 bases). Germline loops: CDR1 LGHNA, CDR2 YNFKEQ. The CDR3 totals 20 residues. Trimming took off 0 bases at V and 0 bases at J, with 20 bases between the two ends.

This clone was detected a few times. The chain couples TRBV5-4 to TRBJ1-1; weak D call: TRBD1 (5 bases). The CDR3 covers 12 residues. CDR1 is SGHNT and CDR2 is YYREEE in the germline V gene (reference sequence). The V end lost 4 bases, the J end lost 6 bases, and 10 bases lay between the germline ends. CDR3 in DNA: TGTGCCAGCAGCCAGGGCTACGCTGAAGCTTTCTTT. This codes for CASSQGYAEAFF.